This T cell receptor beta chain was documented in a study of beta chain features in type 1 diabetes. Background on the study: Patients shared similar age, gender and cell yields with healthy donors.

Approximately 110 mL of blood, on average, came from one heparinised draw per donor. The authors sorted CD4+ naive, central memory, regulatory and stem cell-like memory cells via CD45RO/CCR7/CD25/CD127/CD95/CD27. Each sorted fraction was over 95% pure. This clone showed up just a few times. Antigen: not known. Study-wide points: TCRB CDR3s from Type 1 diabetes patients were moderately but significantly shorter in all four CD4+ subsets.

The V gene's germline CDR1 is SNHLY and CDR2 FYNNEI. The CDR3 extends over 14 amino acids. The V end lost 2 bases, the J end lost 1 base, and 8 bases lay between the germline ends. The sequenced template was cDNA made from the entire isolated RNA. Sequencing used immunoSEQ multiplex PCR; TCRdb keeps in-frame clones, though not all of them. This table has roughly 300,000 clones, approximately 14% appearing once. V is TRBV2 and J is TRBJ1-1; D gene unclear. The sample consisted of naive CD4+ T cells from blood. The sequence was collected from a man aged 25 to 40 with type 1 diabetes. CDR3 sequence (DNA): TGTGCCAGCAGTGAACTGACACCGAACACTGAAGCTTTCTTT. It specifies CASSELTPNTEAFF.